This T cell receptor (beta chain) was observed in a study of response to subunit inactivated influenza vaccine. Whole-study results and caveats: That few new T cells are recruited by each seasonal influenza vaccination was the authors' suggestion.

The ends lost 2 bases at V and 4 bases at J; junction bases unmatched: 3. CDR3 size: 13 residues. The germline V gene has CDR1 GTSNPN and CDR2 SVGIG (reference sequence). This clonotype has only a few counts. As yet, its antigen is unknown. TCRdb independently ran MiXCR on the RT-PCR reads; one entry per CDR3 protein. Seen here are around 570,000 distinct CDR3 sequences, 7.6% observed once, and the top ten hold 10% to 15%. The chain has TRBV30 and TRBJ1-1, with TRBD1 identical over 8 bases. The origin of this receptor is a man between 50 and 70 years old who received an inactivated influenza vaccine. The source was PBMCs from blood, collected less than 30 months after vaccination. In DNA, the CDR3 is TGTGCCTGGAGTTCACAGGGGGGCACTGAAGCTTTCTTT. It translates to CAWSSQGGTEAFF.